The clone carrying this T cell receptor (beta chain) was seen only a few times. The data derive from a study of T cells in Graves' hyperthyroidism and ophthalmopathy. Amplification targeted TCR beta CDR3 regions from RNA transcripts. The TCR CDR3 first-round RT-PCR relied on the HTBI primer set. TCRdb reprocessed the multiplex PCR reads with MiXCR, giving one entry per CDR3 protein. Here the sample spans hundreds of thousands of distinct CDR3 sequences, about 15% being singletons. J was trimmed by 5 bases and V by 5 bases; bases with no gene match: 10. Germline V gene lookup returns CDR1 KGHDR and CDR2 SFDVKD. This CDR3 has 16 residues.

The chain has TRBV24-1 and TRBJ2-5, with 10 nucleotides matching TRBD2. The clonotype was recovered from a woman between 50 and 59 years old with Graves' ophthalmopathy. Specimen: blood. CDR3 loop: CATSAGLAGAVETQYF. The CDR3 nucleotides read TGTGCCACCAGTGCCGGCCTAGCGGGAGCCGTGGAGACCCAGTACTTC.